The 5 T cell receptor beta chains in this list originate from one sample, sequenced in a study of cytomegalovirus exposure and HLA in healthy donors. It was with 60 Vbeta and 13 Jbeta primers that the PCR ran. Generated by immunoSEQ multiplex PCR, the TCRdb table keeps only in-frame clones and is missing some. Of 150,000 or so clones in the sample, 84% were seen once. Sequenced: PBMCs. The receptors derive from a man in his fifties in good health and CMV-seropositive.

Worth noting for this clone: Other DNA sequences in the same sample also yield this CDR3. The V call is TRBV18, the J call TRBJ2-7, with a possible D match to TRBD2 (5 bases). V was shortened by 2 bases and J by 0 bases, with 8 bases between the two germline ends. The germline gives CDR1 KGHSH, CDR2 LQKENI. This CDR3 contains 14 residues. The CDR3 DNA is TGTGCCAGCTCACCAACGAGGGACTCCTACGAGCAGTACGTC. Translated: CASSPTRDSYEQYV.

The chain is built from TRBV5-1 and TRBJ2-1; TRBD1 matches 10 bases. Looked up from germline, CDR1 is SGHRS and CDR2 is YFSETQ. CDR3 length: 22 residues. V gave up 2 bases and J gave up 4 bases; unmatched junction bases: 24. The CDR3 sequence is CASSFPPVGTGALQRGYNEQFF. The CDR3 coding sequence is TGCGCCAGCAGCTTTCCCCCAGTCGGGACAGGGGCACTTCAACGTGGGTACAATGAGCAGTTCTTC.

The chain uses TRBV2 and TRBJ2-5, with D hard to call. V lost 10 bases to trimming and J lost 1 base, with 13 bases between them. Per germline, CDR1 SNHLY and CDR2 FYNNEI. CDR3 length equals 13 residues. CDR3 region: CATKPYVQETQYF. DNA for the CDR3: TGTGCCACCAAACCCTACGTCCAAGAGACCCAGTACTTC.

V usage is TRBV2 and J usage is TRBJ2-1, with 9 positions matching TRBD1. V shed 5 bases, J shed 9 bases, and the junction held 8 bases outside the gene matches. This CDR3 contains 14 residues. The germline CDR1 and CDR2 sequences are SNHLY and FYNNEI. The CDR3 here is CASSTGTGFGEQFF. CDR3 bases: TGTGCCAGCAGTACCGGGACAGGGTTCGGTGAGCAGTTCTTC.

The V gene is TRBV2, the J gene TRBJ2-3; TRBD2 aligns across 12 bases. The J segment lost 6 bases and the V segment lost 4 bases, leaving 5 bases of the junction unmatched. Germline V CDR1 and CDR2: SNHLY, FYNNEI. The CDR3 sequence is 15 residues long. The CDR3 protein is CASSGLAGDLDTQYF. Written as DNA, the CDR3 is TGTGCCAGCAGTGGACTAGCGGGGGACCTCGATACGCAGTATTTT.